This TCR beta chain is from a study of glioma-infiltrating T cells. Study information: Low-grade gliomas were grade II; glioblastomas were grade IV at initial diagnosis.

A few counts support this clonotype. CDR1 and CDR2 from the germline V gene are LGHNA and YNFKEQ. The ends were cut back, 0 bases at V and 5 bases at J, with 13 bases in the middle. The CDR3 loop spans 15 amino acids. The iRepertoire nested amplicon-rescue multiplex PCR amplified TCR alpha and beta CDR3s from RNA. TCRdb reprocessed the multiplex PCR reads with MiXCR, giving one entry per CDR3 protein. The repertoire has around 390,000 distinct CDR3 sequences, around 45% of them found once; the top ten carry around 12%. What was sequenced was glioma tissue, nonneoplastic brain tissue, or PBMCs (not recorded which). The TCR comes from a human donor with low-grade glioma or glioblastoma, undergoing nonglioma brain surgery, or in good health (not recorded which). The chain employs TRBV4-2 and TRBJ1-1, with a possible D match to TRBD1 (5 bases). CDR3 region: CASSQESQGWTEAFF. CDR3 nucleotide sequence: TGTGCCAGCAGCCAAGAAAGCCAGGGTTGGACTGAAGCTTTCTTT.